This T cell receptor (beta chain) was sequenced for a study of regulatory T cells in long-lasting Graves disease (dated by TCRdb to 2020 to 2023). Study-wide context: In the newly diagnosed Graves' disease group, patients had been taking antithyroid drugs for less than 3 months. Patients with persistent Graves' disease were compared with patients with newly diagnosed Graves' disease using TCR sequencing and RNA sequencing of peripheral blood. A total of roughly 33 samples underwent TCR sequencing: some 13 from persistent and roughly 20 from newly diagnosed Graves' disease patients. The study took place in China and was registered as a clinical trial.

The method behind the library was multiplex PCR. The run used an Illumina HiSeq 4000. iRepertoire HTBI primers and Arm-PCR amplification of CDR3 regions were used to construct TCR beta libraries. PCR products were gel purified before sequencing. Per the authors' processing: Gene usage analysis of CDR3 amino acid clonotypes relied on the 60 to 65 TRBV and around 14 TRBJ segments identified across samples. COPE and FqMerger were used to merge filtered high-quality paired reads into contigs. Contigs were aligned with BLAST to IMGT TRBV, TRBD and TRBJ reference genes, and CDR3 was defined per IMGT. Any clonotype with a frequency above 0.1% was classified as a highly expanded clone. Repertoire diversity was measured by Shannon entropy, and V-J evenness by the Gini coefficient. Public clonotypes were defined as clonotypes shared by more than one individual. The public reads were run again by TCRdb, first through fastp at Q25 and then through MiXCR, and only productive beta chains were kept. A single entry per CDR3 protein holds the most common genes and DNA from its merged rows. None of the V and J calls come from the authors' own analysis; TCRdb made them. The sample profile shows 410,000 or so distinct CDR3 sequences; about 16% of them were found once. The leading ten clones occupy approximately 15% of the sample.

Notes on this clonotype: Its target antigen remains unknown. Base qualities are not recorded, but no much larger clone differs from it by a single base.

Reading the germline V gene gives CDR1 MGHRA and CDR2 YSYEKL. The junction shows trimming of 3 bases on V and 0 bases on J, plus 14 bases between the germline ends. The CDR3, cysteine through phenylalanine, is 17 amino acids long. The DNA shown is the 51-base CDR3, in frame from base 1. The intended sense of this specimen's time point label: newly diagnosed GD, antithyroid drugs for less than 3 months. For both TCR sequencing and RNA sequencing, RNA was extracted from PBMCs in TRIzol. Graves' disease was diagnosed according to American Thyroid Association guidelines. Patients for the study were recruited at an endocrinology department in Xi'an, China. Each patient gave around 9 milliliters of peripheral blood, collected in an EDTA anticoagulant tube. PBMCs were isolated by Ficoll Paque Plus density gradient separation without further T cell sorting. An Agilent 2100 Bioanalyzer and agarose gel were used to check RNA quality, while a NanoDrop 2000 measured RNA concentration.

Overall study results and their limits: As a limitation, the authors acknowledged that the small sample size may reduce accuracy. Only peripheral blood was studied, because thyroid tissue, the primary lesion, was inaccessible. Persistent Graves' disease patients showed lower TCR Shannon entropy and fewer highly expanded clones than newly diagnosed patients, suggesting clonal expansion. Only the TCR beta chain was sequenced and analyzed. Persistent patients shared more public clonotypes among themselves (2,741) than newly diagnosed patients did (more than 950). Persistent disease showed preferential use of TRBV28, TRBJ1-2 and TRBJ2-5, whereas newly diagnosed disease favored TRBV20-1 and TRBJ2-1.

A further study also used this sample, focusing on T cells in Graves' hyperthyroidism and ophthalmopathy. From that second study: Stable Graves' hyperthyroidism was defined as no progression to ophthalmopathy during 18 months of follow-up. Hyperthyroidism patients were aged 18 to 65 years and newly diagnosed, with disease duration of less than 2 months. Any patient with an uncontrolled infection, another autoimmune disease, pregnancy or lactation was excluded. Clinical symptoms, serum thyroxine and TRAb, thyroid ultrasound, and orbital computed tomography formed the basis for the diagnoses. For the first round of RT-PCR on the TCR CDR3, the HTBI primer set was used together with the Qiagen OneStep RT-PCR kit. Blood samples also contained most of the expanded thyroid clonotypes (frequency above 0.001), which suggests that blood repertoires may reflect thyroid immune responses. In cross-validation, a model built on a 13 V-J signature told ophthalmopathy apart from stable hyperthyroidism with under 90% sensitivity and about 81% specificity, and in testing the same model reached 80%/75%. During validation, the model predicted progression to ophthalmopathy a median of approximately 6 months ahead of onset, with around 70% sensitivity and almost 75% specificity. A discovery cohort of about 95 patients, about 43 with Graves' ophthalmopathy and more than 55 with stable Graves' hyperthyroidism, was used to find distinguishing TCR V-J signatures. Prospective prediction of ophthalmopathy was tested in an independent validation cohort of 18 to 20 hyperthyroidism patients and some 17 patients who later progressed to ophthalmopathy. For training and testing, the roughly 97 patients in the discovery cohort were randomly divided in a 7:3 ratio. The study also compared thyroid tissue and blood T-cell repertoires from five or six Graves' hyperthyroidism patients. After sampling, hyperthyroidism patients received methimazole starting at 30 mg daily, and ophthalmopathy patients received high-dose intravenous methylprednisolone. Libraries were constructed in a second round of multiplex PCR, after which size selection and purification were performed. Sequencing of the libraries was done on an Illumina HiSeq2000 using paired-end 100 bp reads. SOAPnuke was used to process the raw data, removing reads that contained adapters or uncalled bases, had a mean Phred below 15, or lacked an exact match to the constant primer or identifier. High-quality paired reads were merged with COPE v1.2.5, and unique nucleotide sequences were defined as clonotypes. MiTCR v1.1 was used to align the clonotypes against IMGT TRBV, TRBD and TRBJ reference segments. Only V-J combinations with frequency above 0.0001, covering 99% to 99.2% of repertoires, were analysed. A TCS score was defined as the ratio of F50 (clonal expansion) to E x V (chaos), with BLOSUM62-based TCRdist applied between CDR3 peptides within each V-J. Welch's t-statistics and random forest reduced some 510 V-J features to some 14, which were used in a naive Bayes classifier (R e1071). Sample size was not statistically predetermined, and blinding of investigators to group allocation was not performed. According to the paper, TCR Vbeta CDR3 sequencing was carried out on some 140 peripheral blood samples, which came from 40 to 45 ophthalmopathy, approximately 78 hyperthyroidism and roughly 17 progressor patients.

This chain is built from TRBV4-1 and TRBJ1-4, and perhaps TRBD1 as D gene, on 6 matching bases. The origin of this receptor is a woman aged 30 to 39 with Graves disease. Donor details come from another sample of the same person, matched by shared clones. The sample was peripheral blood mononuclear cells (PBMCs), taken at new diagnosis, from a patient treated with antithyroid drugs. The DNA reads as follows: TGCGCCAGCAGCCATGGAGACAGGACTCCAACTAATGAAAAACTGTTTTTT. Translated, this gives CASSHGDRTPTNEKLFF.